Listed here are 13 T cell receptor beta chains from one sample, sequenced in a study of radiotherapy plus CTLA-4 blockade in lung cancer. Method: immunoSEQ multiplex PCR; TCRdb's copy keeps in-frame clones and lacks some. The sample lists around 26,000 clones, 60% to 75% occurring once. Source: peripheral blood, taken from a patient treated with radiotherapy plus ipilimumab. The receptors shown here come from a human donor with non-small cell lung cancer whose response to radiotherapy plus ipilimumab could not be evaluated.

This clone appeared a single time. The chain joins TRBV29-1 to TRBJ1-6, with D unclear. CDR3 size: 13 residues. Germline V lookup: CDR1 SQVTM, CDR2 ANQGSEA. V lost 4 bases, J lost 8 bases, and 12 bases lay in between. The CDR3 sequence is CSVGELRDSPLHF. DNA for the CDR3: TGCAGCGTTGGAGAACTTCGGGATTCACCCCTCCACTTT. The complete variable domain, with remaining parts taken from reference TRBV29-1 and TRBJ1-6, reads SAVISQKPSRDICQRGTSLTIQCQVDSQVTMMFWYRQQPGQSLTLIATANQGSEATYESGFVIDKFPISRPNLTFSTLTVSNMSPEDSSIYLCSVGELRDSPLHFGNGTRLTVT.

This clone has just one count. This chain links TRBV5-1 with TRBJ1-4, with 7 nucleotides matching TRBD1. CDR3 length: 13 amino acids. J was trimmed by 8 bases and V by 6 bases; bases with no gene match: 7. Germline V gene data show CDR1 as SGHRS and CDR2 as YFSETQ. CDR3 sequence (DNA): TGCGCCAGCACAGTAACAGGGGTGGAAAAACTGTTTTTT. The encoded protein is CASTVTGVEKLFF.

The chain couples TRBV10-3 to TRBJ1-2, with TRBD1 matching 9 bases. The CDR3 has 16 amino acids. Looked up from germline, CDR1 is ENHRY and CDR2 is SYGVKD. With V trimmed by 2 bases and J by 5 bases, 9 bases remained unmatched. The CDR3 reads CAISEEGDRVIYGYTF. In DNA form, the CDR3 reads TGTGCCATCAGTGAGGAGGGGGACAGGGTAATTTATGGCTACACCTTC.

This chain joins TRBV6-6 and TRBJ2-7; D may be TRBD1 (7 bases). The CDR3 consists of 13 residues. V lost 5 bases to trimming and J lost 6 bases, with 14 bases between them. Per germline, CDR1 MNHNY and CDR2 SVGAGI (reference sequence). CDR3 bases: TGTGCCAGCAGTGGCGGGACAGTCGGCGAGCAGTACTTC. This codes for CASSGGTVGEQYF.

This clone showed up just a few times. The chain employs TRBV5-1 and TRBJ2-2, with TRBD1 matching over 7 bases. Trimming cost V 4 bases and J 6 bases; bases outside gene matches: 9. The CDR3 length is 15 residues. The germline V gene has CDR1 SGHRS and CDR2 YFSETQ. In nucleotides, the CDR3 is TGCGCCAGCAGCCTACGACAGGGCGACTCCGGGGAGCTGTTTTTT. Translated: CASSLRQGDSGELFF.

CDR3 DNA sequence: TGCGCCAGCAGCTTGCATCGGACTAGCGGGAGCGCTGGGGAGCTGTTTTTT. This translates into CASSLHRTSGSAGELFF. The gene calls are TRBV5-1 and TRBJ2-2, with 13 bases that match TRBD2. Per the germline V gene, CDR1 is SGHRS and CDR2 is YFSETQ. CDR3 length: 17 amino acids. J gave up 8 bases and V 1 base, and 8 bases lay outside the gene matches.

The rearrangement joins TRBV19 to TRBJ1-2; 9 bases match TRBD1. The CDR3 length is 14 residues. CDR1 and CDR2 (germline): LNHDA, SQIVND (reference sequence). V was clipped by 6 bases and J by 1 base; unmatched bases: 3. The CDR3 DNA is TGTGCCAGTAGGCCGGGACAGGGTAACTATGGCTACACCTTC. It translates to CASRPGQGNYGYTF.

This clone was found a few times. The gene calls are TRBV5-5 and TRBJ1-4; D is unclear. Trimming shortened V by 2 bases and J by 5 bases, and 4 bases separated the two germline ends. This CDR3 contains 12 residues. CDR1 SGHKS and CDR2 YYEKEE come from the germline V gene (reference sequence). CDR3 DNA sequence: TGTGCCAGCAGCTTCGAGAATGAAAAACTGTTTTTT. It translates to CASSFENEKLFF.

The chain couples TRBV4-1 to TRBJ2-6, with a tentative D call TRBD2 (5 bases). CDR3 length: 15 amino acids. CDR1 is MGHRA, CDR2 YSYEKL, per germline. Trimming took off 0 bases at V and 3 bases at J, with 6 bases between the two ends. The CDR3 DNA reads TGCGCCAGCAGCCAAGATCGGGGTGGGGCCAACGTCCTGACTTTC. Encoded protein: CASSQDRGGANVLTF.

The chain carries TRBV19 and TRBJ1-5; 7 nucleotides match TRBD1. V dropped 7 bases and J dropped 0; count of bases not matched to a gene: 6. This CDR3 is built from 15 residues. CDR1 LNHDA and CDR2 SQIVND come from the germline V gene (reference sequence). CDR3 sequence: CASTPDRHSNQPQHF. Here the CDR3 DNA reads TGTGCCAGTACCCCGGACAGGCATAGCAATCAGCCCCAGCATTTT.

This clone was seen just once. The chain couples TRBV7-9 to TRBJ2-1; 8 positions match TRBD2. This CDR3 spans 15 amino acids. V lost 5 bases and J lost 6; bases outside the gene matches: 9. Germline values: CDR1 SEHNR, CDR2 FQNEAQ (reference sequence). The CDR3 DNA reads TGTGCCAGCAGCCCACCCGGGACTAGGCTCAATGAGCAGTTCTTC. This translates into CASSPPGTRLNEQFF.

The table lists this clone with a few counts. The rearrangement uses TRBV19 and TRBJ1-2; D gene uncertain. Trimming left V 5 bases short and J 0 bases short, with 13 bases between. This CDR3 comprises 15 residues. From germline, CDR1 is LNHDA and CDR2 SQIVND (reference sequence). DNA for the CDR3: TGTGCCAGTAGTGGAGGATCAAGAACTAACTATGGCTACACCTTC. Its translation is CASSGGSRTNYGYTF.

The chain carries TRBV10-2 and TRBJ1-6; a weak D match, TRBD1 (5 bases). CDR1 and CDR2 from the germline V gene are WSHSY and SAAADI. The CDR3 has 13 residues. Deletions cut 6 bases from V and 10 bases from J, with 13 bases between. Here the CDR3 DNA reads TGCGCCAGCAGAGACAGAGAGGTCTCACCCCTCCACTTT. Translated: CASRDREVSPLHF.